In its sample, the clone carrying this T cell receptor delta chain was seen many times. The data belong to a study of γδ T cells in repeated Plasmodium falciparum infection. TCRdb processed the multiplex PCR reads again with the CATT caller. The sample lists some 100,000 delta-chain clones, under 1.5% occurring once. Germline V gene sequence: CDR1 GEAIGNYY, CDR2 EKD. The CDR3 consists of 14 residues. The V and J ends lost 3 bases and 0 bases respectively, with 2 bases between them. Bulk repertoires came from Vgamma9/Vdelta2+ or Vdelta2-negative gammadelta T cells flow-sorted from PBMC. This sequence originates from a pool of human donors (malaria-infected and uninfected, not separated). The sequencing sample was made of gamma-delta T cells from blood. This rearrangement joins TRDV2 to TRDJ3; D not certain. The CDR3 DNA reads TGTGCCTGTGACCTCTCCTGGGACACCCGACAGATGTTTTTC. Translation: CACDLSWDTRQMFF.